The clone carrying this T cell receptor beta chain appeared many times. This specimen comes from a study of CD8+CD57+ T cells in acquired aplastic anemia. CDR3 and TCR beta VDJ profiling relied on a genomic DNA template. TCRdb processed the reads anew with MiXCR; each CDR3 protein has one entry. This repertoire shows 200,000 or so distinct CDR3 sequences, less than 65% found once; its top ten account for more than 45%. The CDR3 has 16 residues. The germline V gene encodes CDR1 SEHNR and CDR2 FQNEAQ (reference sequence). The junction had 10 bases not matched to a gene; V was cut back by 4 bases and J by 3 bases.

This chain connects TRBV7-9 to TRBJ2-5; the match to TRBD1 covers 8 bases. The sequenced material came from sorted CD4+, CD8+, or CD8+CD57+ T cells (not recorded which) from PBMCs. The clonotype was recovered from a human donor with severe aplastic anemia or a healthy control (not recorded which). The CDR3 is CASSSSPGTGEETQYF. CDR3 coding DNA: TGTGCCAGCAGCTCGTCCCCCGGGACAGGTGAAGAGACCCAGTACTTC. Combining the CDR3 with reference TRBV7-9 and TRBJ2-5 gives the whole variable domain DTGVSQNPRHKITKRGQNVTFRCDPISEHNRLYWYRQTLGQGPEFLTYFQNEAQLEKSRLLSDRFSAERPKGSFSTLEIQRTEQGDSAMYLCASSSSPGTGEETQYFGPGTRLLVL.